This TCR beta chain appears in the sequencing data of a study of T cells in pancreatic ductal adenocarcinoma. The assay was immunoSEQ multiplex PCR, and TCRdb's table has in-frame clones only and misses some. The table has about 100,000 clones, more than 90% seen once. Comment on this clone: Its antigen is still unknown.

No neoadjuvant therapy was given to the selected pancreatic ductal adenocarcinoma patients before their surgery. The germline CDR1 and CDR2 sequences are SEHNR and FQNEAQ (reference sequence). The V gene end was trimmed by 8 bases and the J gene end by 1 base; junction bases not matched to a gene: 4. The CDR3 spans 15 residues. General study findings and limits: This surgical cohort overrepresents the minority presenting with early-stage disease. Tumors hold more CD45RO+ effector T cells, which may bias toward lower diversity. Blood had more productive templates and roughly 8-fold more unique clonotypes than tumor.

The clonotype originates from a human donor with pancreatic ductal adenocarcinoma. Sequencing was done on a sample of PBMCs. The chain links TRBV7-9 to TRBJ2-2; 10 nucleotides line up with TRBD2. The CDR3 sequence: CASRLAGGNTGELFF. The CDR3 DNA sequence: TGTGCCAGCCGATTAGCGGGAGGGAACACCGGGGAGCTGTTTTTT.